This T cell receptor (beta chain) came from a study of T cells in Graves' hyperthyroidism and ophthalmopathy. Looking at the study overall: Staff took peripheral blood when the initial diagnosis was made, before any treatment began. The study's findings and limits: Blood shared most expanded thyroid clonotypes above 0.001. Ophthalmopathy was predicted by the model a median of approximately 6 months ahead of onset.

Amplification of TCR beta CDR3 regions used RNA as the template. In the first-round RT-PCR of the TCR CDR3, the HTBI primer set was used. Using its own MiXCR run on the multiplex PCR reads, TCRdb lists one record per CDR3 protein. The table lists under 400,000 distinct CDR3 sequences, roughly 15% of them singletons. PBMCs were derived from about 9.1 ml fresh peripheral blood. As for this clonotype: Its antigen remains unknown.

The CDR3 totals 12 residues. The germline CDR1 and CDR2 sequences are MNHEY and SVGEGT. V dropped 7 bases and J dropped 1 base, with 7 bases sitting between them. Sequencing used blood. The chain uses TRBV6-2 or TRBV6-3 and TRBJ2-5; possibly TRBD2 for D (5 bases). This TCR came from a woman in her fifties or sixties with Graves' ophthalmopathy. In DNA form, the CDR3 reads TGTGCCAGCACCGGGATCCAAGAGACCCAGTACTTC. Its protein is CASTGIQETQYF.